This TCR beta chain was sequenced for a study of OX40 agonist ivuxolimab in advanced cancers. Study-level information: From roughly 20 to 79 years was the age range, with a mean of around 57 years, and around 84% were male. Three dose-escalation patients had partial responses: one with hepatocellular carcinoma and two with cutaneous melanoma. Study results and limitations: The antigens recognized by the expanded peripheral T cells, that is their antigen specificity, were not determined.

Comments on this clone: Its antigen is not identified.

Here immunoSEQ multiplex PCR was the method, and the copy in TCRdb shows in-frame clones only, minus some. This table has tens of thousands of clones, over 60% appearing once. V lost 4 bases and J 7 bases, leaving 19 bases between the germline ends. Germline CDR1 is MNHEY and CDR2 is SMNVEV (reference sequence). This CDR3 is 15 amino acids long. This clonotype originated in an adult with an advanced solid tumor such as melanoma, head and neck, liver or kidney cancer. The chain joins TRBV27 to TRBJ1-2; possibly TRBD1 for D (5 bases). The specimen was CD4+ or CD8+ T cells sorted from blood, collected in a trial of the OX40 agonist ivuxolimab. CDR3 nucleotides: TGTGCCAGCAGTTCCCAACTAAATCCAAGGGGTGGCTACACCTTC. This sequence encodes CASSSQLNPRGGYTF.